Each of the 24 T cell receptor beta chains below was sequenced from the same sample in a study of cytomegalovirus exposure and HLA in healthy donors. PCR primers comprised 60 Vbeta and 13 Jbeta primers. The table came from immunoSEQ multiplex PCR; TCRdb's copy has only in-frame clones and leaves some out. The table lists roughly 80,000 clones, more than 75% of them singletons. Sequenced sample: PBMCs. These receptors were taken from a male donor in good health and CMV-seropositive.

The genes are TRBV28 and TRBJ2-7; 8 nucleotides align to TRBD1. Germline V gene lookup returns CDR1 MDHEN and CDR2 SYDVKM. V lost 6 bases to trimming and J lost 4 bases; unmatched junction nucleotides: 14. The CDR3 spans 16 residues. CDR3 residues: CASSSAGGRSGYEQYF. The CDR3 DNA sequence: TGTGCCAGCAGCTCCGCAGGGGGCCGTTCGGGATACGAGCAGTACTTC.

The chain couples TRBV7-9 to TRBJ2-5; no clear D gene. The germline gives CDR1 SEHNR, CDR2 FQNEAQ (reference sequence). Trimming stripped 5 bases from V and 13 bases from J, with 17 bases between. The CDR3 totals 12 residues. As DNA, the CDR3 is TGTGCCAGCAGCGCCGCGAGGCGAATCTCGTACTTC. Its protein product is CASSAARRISYF.

This clone has a handful of counts. The rearrangement joins TRBV5-1 to TRBJ2-3; D gene ambiguous. The CDR3 is 15 amino acids. V was cut by 0 bases and J by 4 bases, with 12 bases left in between. Per the germline V gene, CDR1 is SGHRS and CDR2 is YFSETQ. As DNA, the CDR3 is TGCGCCAGCAGCTTGGGTGTAGTCAATGCAGATACGCAGTATTTT. Its protein product is CASSLGVVNADTQYF. The whole variable domain, filled in from reference TRBV5-1 and TRBJ2-3, reads KAGVTQTPRYLIKTRGQQVTLSCSPISGHRSVSWYQQTPGQGLQFLFEYFSETQRNKGNFPGRFSGRQFSNSRSEMNVSTLELGDSALYLCASSLGVVNADTQYFGPGTRLTVL.

This chain connects TRBV10-3 to TRBJ2-7; the match to TRBD1 covers 8 bases. This CDR3 is 14 amino acids long. The germline gives CDR1 ENHRY, CDR2 SYGVKD. The trim removed 7 bases at V and 0 bases at J, leaving 5 bases unmatched. CDR3 DNA: TGTGCCATCAACGGGGGACAGGACTCCTACGAGCAGTACTTC. It codes for CAINGGQDSYEQYF.

The chain couples TRBV11-2 to TRBJ1-6, with D uncertain. Germline V gives CDR1 SGHAT, CDR2 FQNNGV. The V and J ends lost 1 base and 3 bases respectively, with 13 bases between them. This CDR3 comprises 17 residues. In DNA form, the CDR3 reads TGTGCCAGCAGCTTAGCTGGCAGGACTAGCTATAATTCACCCCTCCACTTT. This gives the protein CASSLAGRTSYNSPLHF.

The V and J genes are TRBV6-4 and TRBJ1-6, with D possibly being TRBD1 (5 bases). The CDR3 consists of 15 residues. Germline CDR1 is MRHNA and CDR2 is SNTAGT. V was trimmed by 6 bases and J by 5 bases, leaving 14 bases between them. Here the CDR3 reads CASSAGTADNSPLHF. DNA of the CDR3: TGTGCCAGCAGCGCGGGGACGGCTGATAATTCACCCCTCCACTTT.

The chain links TRBV19 to TRBJ2-7, with TRBD1 matching over 7 bases. Germline V lookup: CDR1 LNHDA, CDR2 SQIVND (reference sequence). There are 14 residues in the CDR3. V lost 6 bases, J lost 3 bases, and 8 bases stayed unmatched. For the CDR3, the DNA is TGTGCCAGTAGCCCTGGGACAGCGAACTACGAGCAGTACTTC. Protein product: CASSPGTANYEQYF.

V is TRBV12-5 and J is TRBJ1-1; TRBD1 aligns across 10 bases. The CDR3 spans 15 residues. Germline CDR1 LGHNT, CDR2 FRNRAP. Trimming removed 5 bases from V and 1 base from J; junction bases left unmatched: 4. The CDR3, as DNA: TGTGCTAGTGGTCAGGACAGGGGGGCGAACACTGAAGCTTTCTTT. It is translated as CASGQDRGANTEAFF.

V usage is TRBV4-3 and J usage is TRBJ2-3; TRBD1 matches at 10 bases. Trimming removed 3 bases from V and 4 bases from J; junction bases left unmatched: 10. Germline values: CDR1 LGHNA, CDR2 YSLEER. The CDR3 consists of 17 residues. The CDR3 protein is CASSQLPPGQGSDTQYF. The CDR3 bases are TGCGCCAGCAGCCAGCTCCCCCCGGGACAGGGGTCAGATACGCAGTATTTT.

The chain links TRBV7-9 to TRBJ2-1; TRBD2 matches at 7 bases. After removal of 6 bases from V and 3 bases from J, the junction contained 5 bases not matched to a gene. Germline assignment: CDR1 SEHNR and CDR2 FQNEAQ (reference sequence). The CDR3 length is 14 residues. CDR3 DNA sequence: TGTGCCAGCAGACCTCTAGCGGACTACAATGAGCAGTTCTTC. Protein: CASRPLADYNEQFF.

The chain uses TRBV29-1 and TRBJ2-7, with 10 bases that match TRBD2. This CDR3 spans 13 amino acids. CDR1 and CDR2 (germline): SQVTM, ANQGSEA. Losses at the gene ends were 4 bases for V and 3 bases for J; bases not matched to a gene: 3. CDR3 nucleotide sequence: TGCAGCGTTGGGGGACTAGCGTTCTACGAGCAGTACTTC. Protein product: CSVGGLAFYEQYF.

This clone has only a few counts. CDR3 protein: CASSRDRGNTIYF. The DNA for the CDR3 is TGTGCCAGCAGCCGGGACAGGGGAAACACCATATATTTT. The V gene is TRBV6-1, the J gene TRBJ1-3; 8 bases are a match to TRBD1. Germline V gene lookup returns CDR1 MNHNS and CDR2 SASEGT. This CDR3 has 13 amino acids. V was clipped by 6 bases and J by 4 bases; unmatched bases: 2.

This clone was seen more than once but under ten times. V gene TRBV7-3 combines with J gene TRBJ2-2; 7 nucleotides agree with TRBD1. J lost 6 bases, V lost 0 bases, and 4 bases had no gene match. Germline V gene lookup returns CDR1 SGHTA and CDR2 FQGTGA. The CDR3 runs to 15 residues. As DNA, the CDR3 is TGTGCCAGCAGCTTAACAGGGGGCGCAGCCGGGGAGCTGTTTTTT. As protein: CASSLTGGAAGELFF.

The genes are TRBV9 and TRBJ2-5, with 9 positions matching TRBD2. The V and J ends lost 0 bases and 1 base, in that order; junction bases with no gene match: 7. The CDR3 sequence is 17 residues long. CDR1 and CDR2 from the germline V gene are SGDLS and YYNGEE. CDR3 coding DNA: TGTGCCAGCAGCGTAGGAGAGAGCGGGGGGCTCCAAGAGACCCAGTACTTC. This gives the protein CASSVGESGGLQETQYF.

The gene calls are TRBV10-2 and TRBJ2-7; TRBD1 is a possible D gene (6 bases). The ends were cut back, 5 bases at V and 6 bases at J, with 14 bases in the middle. The CDR3 extends over 13 amino acids. Germline V gene lookup returns CDR1 WSHSY and CDR2 SAAADI. The CDR3 is CASSQGSFGEQYF. The CDR3 DNA reads TGCGCCAGCAGTCAGGGGAGTTTCGGCGAGCAGTACTTC.

CDR3 sequence (DNA): TGCGCCAGCAGCTTGTTGTCTCGGGGGGTGGCCTACAATGAGCAGTTCTTC. This sequence encodes CASSLLSRGVAYNEQFF. The gene calls are TRBV5-1 and TRBJ2-1; 7 bases map to TRBD2. The V and J ends lost 1 base and 2 bases, in that order; junction bases with no gene match: 9. The CDR3 extends over 17 amino acids. Germline V lookup: CDR1 SGHRS, CDR2 YFSETQ. Full variable domain (outside the CDR3, taken from reference TRBV5-1 and TRBJ2-1): KAGVTQTPRYLIKTRGQQVTLSCSPISGHRSVSWYQQTPGQGLQFLFEYFSETQRNKGNFPGRFSGRQFSNSRSEMNVSTLELGDSALYLCASSLLSRGVAYNEQFFGPGTRLTVL.

The V gene is TRBV5-8, the J gene TRBJ2-5; perhaps TRBD2 as D (6 bases). Between the trimmed V and J ends, which lost 3 bases and 3 bases, there was a span of 15 bases. Germline V lookup: CDR1 SGHTS, CDR2 YDEGEE. This CDR3 comprises 15 residues. The CDR3 DNA follows: TGTGCCAGCAGCTGGGGAGGCCATGGGGAAGAGACCCAGTACTTC. Translation gives CASSWGGHGEETQYF.

V and J are TRBV7-3 and TRBJ2-2, with 12 bases lining up with TRBD2. Germline-derived CDR1 and CDR2 are SGHTA and FQGTGA. This CDR3 is built from 18 residues. The V segment lost 3 bases and the J segment 4 bases; nucleotides outside the gene matches: 9. This chain's CDR3 is CASSFWASGGASTGELFF. CDR3 bases: TGTGCCAGCAGCTTCTGGGCTAGCGGGGGGGCCAGCACCGGGGAGCTGTTTTTT.

This clone occurred a few times. CDR3 in DNA: TGCGCCAGCAGCCAAGAGTTGGTAGCCTTGGAGACCCAGTACTTC. Translating it yields CASSQELVALETQYF. The rearrangement links TRBV4-3 to TRBJ2-5; D uncertain. Per germline, CDR1 LGHNA and CDR2 YSLEER. V lost 0 bases to trimming and J lost 5 bases, with 13 bases between them. CDR3 length: 15 residues.

This clone was found once. This sequence joins TRBV6-1 and TRBJ1-4, with 8 bases aligning to TRBD1. The CDR3 sequence is 13 residues long. The germline gives CDR1 MNHNS, CDR2 SASEGT. The V segment lost 6 bases and the J segment 5 bases; nucleotides outside the gene matches: 2. This chain's CDR3 is CASRRTGNEKLFF. CDR3 bases: TGTGCCAGCAGGCGGACAGGGAATGAAAAACTGTTTTTT.

About this clone: A read error may account for a junction end that differs from germline. This chain links TRBV28 with TRBJ1-5; D is uncertain. CDR1 and CDR2 (germline): MDHEN, SYDVKM. The CDR3 spans 15 residues. DNA of the CDR3: TGTGCCAGTTACGCCGGGGTCAGTAGCGATCAGCCCCAGCATTTT. Its protein product is CASYAGVSSDQPQHF.

The chain recombines TRBV4-1 with TRBJ2-3; TRBD2 matches 14 bases. Germline CDR1 is MGHRA and CDR2 is YSYEKL. The CDR3 is 16 residues long. The J segment lost 3 bases and the V segment lost 5 bases, leaving 4 bases of the junction unmatched. The DNA for the CDR3 is TGCGCCAGCAGCTTCCGACTAGCGGGGGGGACAGATACGCAGTATTTT. Residues: CASSFRLAGGTDTQYF.

The chain is built from TRBV16 and TRBJ1-5, with a tentative D call TRBD1 (5 bases). The CDR3 is 14 amino acids. The germline V gene encodes CDR1 KGHSY and CDR2 FQNENV. V gave up 3 bases and J gave up 4 bases, with 10 bases separating them. Here the CDR3 reads CASSQQGVNQPQHF. The DNA for the CDR3 is TGTGCCAGCAGCCAGCAGGGTGTGAATCAGCCCCAGCATTTT.

The chain employs TRBV7-6 and TRBJ2-1; TRBD2 aligns across 9 bases. Trimming took 4 bases from V and 1 from J; bases not matched to a gene: 5. The V gene's germline CDR1 is SGHVS and CDR2 FNYEAQ. This CDR3 spans 16 amino acids. DNA for the CDR3: TGTGCCAGCAGCTCGTATAGCGGGAGATCCTACAATGAGCAGTTCTTC. Translated: CASSSYSGRSYNEQFF.